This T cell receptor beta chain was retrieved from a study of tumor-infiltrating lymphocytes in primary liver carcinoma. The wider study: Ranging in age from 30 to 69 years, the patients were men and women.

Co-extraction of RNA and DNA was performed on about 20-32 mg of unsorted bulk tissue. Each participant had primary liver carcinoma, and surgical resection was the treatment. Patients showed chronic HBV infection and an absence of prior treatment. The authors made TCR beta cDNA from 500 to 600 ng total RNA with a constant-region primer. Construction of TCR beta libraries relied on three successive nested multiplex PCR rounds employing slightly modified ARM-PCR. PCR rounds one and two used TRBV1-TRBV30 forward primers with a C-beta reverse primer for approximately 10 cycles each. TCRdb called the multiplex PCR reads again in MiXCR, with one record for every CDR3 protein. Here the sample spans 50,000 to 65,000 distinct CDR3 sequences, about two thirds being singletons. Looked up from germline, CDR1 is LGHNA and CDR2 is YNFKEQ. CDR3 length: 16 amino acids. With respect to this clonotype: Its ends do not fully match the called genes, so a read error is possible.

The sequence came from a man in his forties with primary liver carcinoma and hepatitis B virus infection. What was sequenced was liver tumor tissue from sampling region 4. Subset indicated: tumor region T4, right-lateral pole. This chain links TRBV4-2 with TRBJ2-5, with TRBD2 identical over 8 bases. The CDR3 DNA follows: TGTGTCAGCAGCCAAGCGTCTAGCGGGTTTCAAGAGGCCCAGTACTTC. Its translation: CVSSQASSGFQEAQYF.